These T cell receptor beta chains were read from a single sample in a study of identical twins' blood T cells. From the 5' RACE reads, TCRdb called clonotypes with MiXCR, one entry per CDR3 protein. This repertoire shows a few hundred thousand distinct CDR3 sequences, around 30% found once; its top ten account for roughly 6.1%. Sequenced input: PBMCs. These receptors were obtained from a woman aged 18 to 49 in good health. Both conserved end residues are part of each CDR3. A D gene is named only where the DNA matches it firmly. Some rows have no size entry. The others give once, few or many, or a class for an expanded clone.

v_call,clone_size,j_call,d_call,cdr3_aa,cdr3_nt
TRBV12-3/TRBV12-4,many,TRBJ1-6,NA,CATKKTDNNSPLHF,TGTGCCACTAAAAAGACAGACAATAATTCACCCCTCCACTTT
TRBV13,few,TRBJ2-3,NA,CASSSTPGPDTQYF,TGTGCCAGCAGCTCAACCCCTGGCCCAGATACGCAGTATTTT
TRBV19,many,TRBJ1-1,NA,CATINGNTEAFF,TGTGCCACAATCAACGGGAACACTGAAGCTTTCTTT
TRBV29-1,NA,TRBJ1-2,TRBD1,CSDRVSRGSGYGYTF,TGCAGCGACCGGGTTTCCAGGGGGTCTGGCTATGGCTACACCTTC
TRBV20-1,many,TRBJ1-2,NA,CSAYWAGYTF,TGCAGTGCCTATTGGGCTGGCTACACCTTC
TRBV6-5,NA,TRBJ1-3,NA,CASMELAGNTIYF,TGTGCCAGCATGGAGCTGGCTGGAAACACCATATATTTT
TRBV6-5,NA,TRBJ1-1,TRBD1,CASSRDRVRTEAFF,TGTGCCAGCAGCCGTGACAGGGTAAGGACTGAAGCTTTCTTT
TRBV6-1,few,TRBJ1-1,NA,CASSGTGYIAEAFF,TGTGCCAGCAGTGGTACAGGATACATAGCTGAAGCTTTCTTT
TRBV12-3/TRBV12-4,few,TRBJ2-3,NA,CASSLLGQTDTQYF,TGTGCCAGCAGTTTACTCGGGCAGACAGATACGCAGTATTTT
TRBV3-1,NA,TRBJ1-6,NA,CASSGRTSSYNSPLHF,TGTGCCAGCAGCGGACGGACGAGCTCCTATAATTCACCCCTCCACTTT
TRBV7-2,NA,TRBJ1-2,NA,CASSLMTSYGYTF,TGTGCCAGCAGCTTAATGACCAGCTATGGCTACACCTTC
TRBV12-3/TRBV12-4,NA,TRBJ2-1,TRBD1,CASARTGPYNEQFF,TGTGCCAGCGCAAGGACAGGGCCCTACAATGAGCAGTTCTTC
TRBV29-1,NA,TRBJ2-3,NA,CSVEKRTSNTDTQYF,TGCAGCGTTGAAAAAAGGACCTCAAACACAGATACGCAGTATTTT
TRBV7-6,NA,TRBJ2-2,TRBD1,CASSTGTGLNTGELFF,TGTGCCAGCAGCACCGGGACAGGGCTAAACACCGGGGAGCTGTTTTTT
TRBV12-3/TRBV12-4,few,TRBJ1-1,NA,CASSFPGQGWTEAFF,TGTGCCAGCAGTTTTCCTGGTCAGGGTTGGACTGAAGCTTTCTTT
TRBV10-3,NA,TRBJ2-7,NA,CAISDQTYEQYF,TGTGCCATCAGTGACCAGACCTACGAGCAGTACTTC
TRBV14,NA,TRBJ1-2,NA,CASSQGIYCYTF,TGTGCCAGCAGCCAGGGAATCTATTGCTACACCTTC
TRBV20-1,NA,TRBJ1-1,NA,CSATAFTTEAFF,TGCAGTGCCACAGCGTTCACCACTGAAGCTTTCTTT
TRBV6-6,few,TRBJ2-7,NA,CASHFGGEQYF,TGTGCCAGCCATTTTGGAGGCGAGCAGTACTTC
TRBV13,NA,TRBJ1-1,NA,CASSSGQPTEAFF,TGTGCCAGCAGCTCAGGACAGCCCACTGAAGCTTTCTTT
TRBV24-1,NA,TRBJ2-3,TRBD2,CATSERTSRGDTQYF,TGTGCCACCAGTGAACGGACTAGTCGGGGAGATACGCAGTATTTT
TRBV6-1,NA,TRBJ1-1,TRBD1,CASSMGQGANYPYNTEAFF,TGTGCCAGCAGTATGGGACAGGGGGCCAATTACCCCTACAACACTGAAGCTTTCTTT
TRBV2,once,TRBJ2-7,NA,CASREGQLSSYEQYF,TGTGCCAGCAGGGAGGGACAGCTGAGCTCCTACGAGCAGTACTTC
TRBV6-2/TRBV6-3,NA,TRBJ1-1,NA,CASSSGATEAFF,TGTGCCAGCAGTTCGGGGGCCACTGAAGCTTTCTTT
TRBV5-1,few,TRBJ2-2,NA,CASSPEEGTITGELFF,TGCGCCAGCAGCCCTGAGGAGGGAACTATCACCGGGGAGCTGTTTTTT
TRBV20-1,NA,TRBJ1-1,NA,CSAQTLIHTEAFF,TGCAGTGCTCAGACTCTTATTCACACTGAAGCTTTCTTT